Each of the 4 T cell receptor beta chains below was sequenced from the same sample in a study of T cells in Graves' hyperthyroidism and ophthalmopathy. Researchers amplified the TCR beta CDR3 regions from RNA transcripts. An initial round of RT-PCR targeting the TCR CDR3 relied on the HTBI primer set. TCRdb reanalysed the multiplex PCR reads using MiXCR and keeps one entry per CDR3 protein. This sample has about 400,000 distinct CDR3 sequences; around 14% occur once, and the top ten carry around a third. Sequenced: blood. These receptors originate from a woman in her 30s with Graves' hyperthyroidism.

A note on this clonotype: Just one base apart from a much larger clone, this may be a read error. The CDR3: CASSGGGDQSQHF. CDR3 nucleotides: TGTGCCAGCAGTGGGGGGGGGGATCAGTCCCAGCATTTT. This chain uses TRBV12-3 or TRBV12-4 with TRBJ1-5; the D gene is possibly TRBD1 (5 bases). The CDR3 has 13 residues.

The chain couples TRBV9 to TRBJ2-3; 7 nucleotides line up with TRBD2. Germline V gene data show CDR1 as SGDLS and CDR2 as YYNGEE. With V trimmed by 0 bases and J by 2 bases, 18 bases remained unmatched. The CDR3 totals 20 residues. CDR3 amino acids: CASSVGEGLTYLKNTDTQYF. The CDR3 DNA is TGTGCCAGCAGCGTAGGAGAGGGACTAACCTACCTGAAGAACACAGATACGCAGTATTTT. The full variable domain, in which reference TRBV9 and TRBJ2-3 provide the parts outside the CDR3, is DSGVTQTPKHLITATGQRVTLRCSPRSGDLSVYWYQQSLDQGLQFLIQYYNGEERAKGNILERFSAQQFPDLHSELNLSSLELGDSALYFCASSVGEGLTYLKNTDTQYFGPGTRLTVL.

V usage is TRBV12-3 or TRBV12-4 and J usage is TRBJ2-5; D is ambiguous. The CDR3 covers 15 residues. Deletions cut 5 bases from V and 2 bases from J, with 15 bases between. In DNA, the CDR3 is TGTGCCAGCAGTCCCCCTAACGAGCCGCAAGAGACCCAGTACTTC. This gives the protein CASSPPNEPQETQYF.

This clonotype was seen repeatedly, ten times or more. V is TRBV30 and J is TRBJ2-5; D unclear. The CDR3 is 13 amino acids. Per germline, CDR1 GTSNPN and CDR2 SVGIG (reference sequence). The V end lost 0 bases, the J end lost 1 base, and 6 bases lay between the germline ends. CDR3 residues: CAWSVRSQETQYF. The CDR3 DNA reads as TGTGCCTGGAGTGTGAGAAGCCAAGAGACCCAGTACTTC. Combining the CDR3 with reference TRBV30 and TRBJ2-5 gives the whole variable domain SQTIHQWPATLVQPVGSPLSLECTVEGTSNPNLYWYRQAAGRGLQLLFYSVGIGQISSEVPQNLSASRPQDRQFILSSKKLLLSDSGFYLCAWSVRSQETQYFGPGTRLLVL.